This TCR beta chain was captured by sequencing in a study of glioma-infiltrating T cells after dendritic cell vaccination. Broader study findings: Higher pretreatment TIL content predicted longer progression-free time and survival.

The primer mix had 60 V beta and 13 J beta primers. Clones were sequenced by immunoSEQ multiplex PCR, and TCRdb holds only the in-frame ones, with some missing. The data show roughly 100,000 clones, around four fifths seen once. Time point noted: after dendritic cell vaccination, including at tumor progression/relapse. Only patients with spare fresh-frozen tumor and over two years of follow-up were included. Notes on this clone: The antigen remains undetermined.

Germline CDR1 reads MNHNY; CDR2 reads SVGAGI (reference sequence). Trimming left V 2 bases short and J 1 base short, with 8 bases between. The CDR3 spans 14 residues. This material consisted of blood, taken after dendritic cell vaccination. This chain links TRBV6-6 with TRBJ2-5, with D maybe TRBD1 (6 bases). The source of this sequence is a human donor with glioblastoma. CDR3 sequence reads: CASSYGTSQETQYF. CDR3 coding DNA: TGTGCCAGCAGTTACGGGACAAGCCAAGAGACCCAGTACTTC.